The source of this TCR beta chain is a study of shared clonotypes between healthy human individuals. The CDR3 covers 15 residues. The V gene's germline CDR1 is LNHDA and CDR2 SQIVND (reference sequence). The V gene lost 3 bases and the J gene lost 2 bases, with 11 bases spanning the gap. The method was immunoSEQ multiplex PCR; TCRdb's version includes in-frame clones alone and lacks a portion of them. The profile shows about 730,000 clones, over 55% of them singletons. Whole-study findings and limits: Though the depth was large, rarefaction showed that sorted-subset sequencing was incomplete.

The count of this clone is one. Its antigen is as yet unknown. Every donor was a Caucasian adult from Nashville, Tennessee. The sequenced material came from memory CD4+ T cells sorted from blood. Subset described: CD45RA-negative fraction. The V and J genes are TRBV19 and TRBJ1-5; perhaps TRBD1 as D (5 bases). This TCR came from a woman aged 25 to 39 in good health. CDR3: CASSMGTTGNQPQHF. CDR3 nucleotide sequence: TGTGCCAGTAGTATGGGGACGACGGGCAATCAGCCCCAGCATTTT.